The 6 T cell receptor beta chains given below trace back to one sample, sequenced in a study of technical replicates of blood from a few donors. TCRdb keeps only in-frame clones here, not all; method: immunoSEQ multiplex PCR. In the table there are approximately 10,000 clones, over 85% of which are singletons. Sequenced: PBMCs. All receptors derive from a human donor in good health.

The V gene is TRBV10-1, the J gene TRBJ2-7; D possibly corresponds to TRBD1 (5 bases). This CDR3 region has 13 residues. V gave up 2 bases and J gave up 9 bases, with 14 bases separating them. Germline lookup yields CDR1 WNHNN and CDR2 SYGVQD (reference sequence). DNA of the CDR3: TGCGCCAGCAGTGAGGGAGTAGCAGGGCGGCAGTACTTC. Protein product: CASSEGVAGRQYF.

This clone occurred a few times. CDR3 in amino acids: CASSLGGRDTGELFF. The CDR3 DNA sequence: TGTGCCAGCAGCTTAGGAGGCAGGGACACCGGGGAGCTGTTTTTT. The chain combines TRBV7-2 with TRBJ2-2; tentatively, D is TRBD1 (5 bases). The CDR3 runs to 15 residues. Germline V gene lookup returns CDR1 SGHTA and CDR2 FQGNSA. Between the trimmed V and J ends, which lost 1 base and 3 bases, there was a span of 9 bases.

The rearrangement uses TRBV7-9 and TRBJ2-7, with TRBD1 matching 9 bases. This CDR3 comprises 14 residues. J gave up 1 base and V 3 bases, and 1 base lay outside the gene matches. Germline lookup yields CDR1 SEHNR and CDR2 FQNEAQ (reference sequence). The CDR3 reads CASSFGTGSYEQYF. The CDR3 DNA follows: TGTGCCAGCAGCTTCGGGACAGGGTCCTACGAGCAGTACTTC. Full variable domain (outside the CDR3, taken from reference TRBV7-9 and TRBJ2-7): DTGVSQNPRHKITKRGQNVTFRCDPISEHNRLYWYRQTLGQGPEFLTYFQNEAQLEKSRLLSDRFSAERPKGSFSTLEIQRTEQGDSAMYLCASSFGTGSYEQYFGPGTRLTVT.

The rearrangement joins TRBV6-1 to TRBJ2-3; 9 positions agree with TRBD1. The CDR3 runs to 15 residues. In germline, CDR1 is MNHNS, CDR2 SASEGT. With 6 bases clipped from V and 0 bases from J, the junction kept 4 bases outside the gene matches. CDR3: CASRAGTGSTDTQYF. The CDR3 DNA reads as TGTGCCAGCAGAGCCGGGACAGGGAGCACAGATACGCAGTATTTT.

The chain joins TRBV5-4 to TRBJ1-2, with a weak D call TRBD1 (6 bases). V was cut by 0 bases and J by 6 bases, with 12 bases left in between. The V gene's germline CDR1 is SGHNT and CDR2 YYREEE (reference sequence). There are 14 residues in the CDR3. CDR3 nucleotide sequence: TGTGCCAGCAGCTTGGGGGGGCGCCCTGATGGCTACACCTTC. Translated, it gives CASSLGGRPDGYTF.

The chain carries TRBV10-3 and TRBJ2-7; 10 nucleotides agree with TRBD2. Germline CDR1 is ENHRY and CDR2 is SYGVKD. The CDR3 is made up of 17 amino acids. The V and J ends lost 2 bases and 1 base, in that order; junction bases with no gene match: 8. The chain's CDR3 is CAISEPLLAGPSYEQYF. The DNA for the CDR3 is TGTGCCATCAGTGAGCCCCTACTAGCGGGACCATCCTACGAGCAGTACTTC.